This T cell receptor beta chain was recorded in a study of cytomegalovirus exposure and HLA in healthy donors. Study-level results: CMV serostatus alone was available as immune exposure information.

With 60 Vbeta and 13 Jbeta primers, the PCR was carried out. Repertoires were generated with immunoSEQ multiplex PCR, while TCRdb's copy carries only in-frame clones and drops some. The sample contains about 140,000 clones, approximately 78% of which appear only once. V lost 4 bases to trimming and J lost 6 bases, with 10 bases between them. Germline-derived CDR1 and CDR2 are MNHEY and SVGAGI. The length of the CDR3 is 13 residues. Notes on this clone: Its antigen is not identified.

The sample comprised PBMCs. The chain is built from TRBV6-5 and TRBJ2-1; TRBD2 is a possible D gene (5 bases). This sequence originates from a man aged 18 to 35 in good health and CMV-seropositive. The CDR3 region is CASSLGLINEQFF. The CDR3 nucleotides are TGTGCCAGCAGTTTAGGACTGATCAATGAGCAGTTCTTC.